This record concerns one T cell receptor beta chain sequence. This sample is drawn from a study of blood T cells in healthy people across ages. A second PCR of about 6 to 12 cycles used a sample-barcoded 5' primer and a J-beta primer mix. From each sample, at least 2.5 million paired-end reads containing CDR3 were obtained. TCRdb passed the 5' RACE reads through MiXCR, listing each CDR3 protein once. The data hold some 640,000 distinct CDR3 sequences, with about 30% observed a single time. CDR1 and CDR2 (germline): LNHNV, YYDKDF (reference sequence). Trimming pared 0 bases from V and 11 bases from J, leaving 11 bases between. The CDR3 is 13 residues long.

Material for sequencing was blood. The chain employs TRBV15 and TRBJ2-1, with D hard to call. The TCR originated in a woman of 80 years or more in good health. The CDR3 loop reads CATSRDEARKQFF. In nucleotides, the CDR3 is TGTGCCACCAGCAGAGATGAAGCCCGGAAGCAGTTCTTC.